This T cell receptor (beta chain) was found in a study of blood T cell repertoires in COVID-19. V trimming: 1 base; J trimming: 4 bases; junction bases outside the gene matches: 3. This CDR3 contains 15 residues. Germline loops: CDR1 SEHNR, CDR2 FQNEAQ (reference sequence). The data were produced by immunoSEQ multiplex PCR, yet TCRdb's version contains in-frame clones alone and is incomplete. The table records about 220,000 clones, about 88% of them present only once. The sequence was collected from a woman aged 50 to 60 with COVID-19, enrolled during active disease. The chain employs TRBV7-9 and TRBJ1-2, with TRBD1 matching 10 bases. The sample consisted of peripheral blood. CDR3 bases: TGTGCCAGCAGCTTAGGACAGGGGGCGACCTATGGCTACACCTTC. It yields the protein CASSLGQGATYGYTF.